Detailed here is one TCR beta chain. This entry comes from a study of T cell responses to AZD1222 COVID-19 vaccine. Repertoires were generated with immunoSEQ multiplex PCR, while TCRdb's copy carries only in-frame clones and drops some. The sample holds roughly 120,000 clones, roughly 84% seen once. The V and J ends lost 4 bases and 5 bases, in that order; junction bases with no gene match: 10. CDR1 and CDR2 from the germline V gene are MDHEN and SYDVKM. The CDR3 runs to 16 residues. The clonotype comes from an adult in good health. The rearrangement links TRBV28 to TRBJ1-1; 10 bases are a match to TRBD1. The material was peripheral blood, obtained on day 0 of AZD1222 vaccination. CDR3 protein: CASSYLKTGGGTEAFF. In nucleotides, the CDR3 is TGTGCCAGCAGTTACCTTAAGACAGGGGGCGGGACTGAAGCTTTCTTT.